Following are 30 T cell receptor beta chains from one sample sequenced in a study of PD-L1 blockade in urothelial cancer. Some clones are missing from TCRdb's copy, which holds only in-frame ones; the method was immunoSEQ multiplex PCR. The sample contains over 30,000 clones, 84% of which appear only once. This sample's time point: pretreatment peripheral blood. The sample in question was PBMCs, obtained around atezolizumab (anti-PD-L1) treatment. These receptor sequences come from a man between 60 and 75 years old with urothelial cancer.

The chain joins TRBV28 to TRBJ2-6; 7 positions match TRBD1. CDR1 is MDHEN and CDR2 is SYDVKM in the germline V gene. The J segment lost 0 bases and the V segment lost 6 bases, leaving 11 bases of the junction unmatched. The CDR3 sequence is 18 residues long. Written as DNA, the CDR3 is TGTGCCAGCAGGCTCCGTCAGCCAGGGGGCTCTGGGGCCAACGTCCTGACTTTC. Translated: CASRLRQPGGSGANVLTF.

The rearrangement uses TRBV7-9 and TRBJ2-7; 7 bases match TRBD1. The V and J ends lost 0 bases and 5 bases, in that order; junction bases with no gene match: 4. Germline V gives CDR1 SEHNR, CDR2 FQNEAQ (reference sequence). This CDR3 contains 14 residues. CDR3 bases: TGTGCCAGCAGCTTAGCACGACAGGGAAACGAGCAGTACTTC. Translated: CASSLARQGNEQYF.

This clone was counted only a few times. The rearrangement links TRBV7-8 to TRBJ2-7, with 8 positions matching TRBD2. The germline V gene encodes CDR1 SGHVS and CDR2 FQNEAQ. The CDR3 totals 14 residues. The trim removed 6 bases at V and 3 bases at J, leaving 7 bases unmatched. Here the CDR3 reads CASRRSGRSYEQYF. Written as DNA, the CDR3 is TGTGCCAGCAGGAGAAGCGGGAGAAGCTACGAGCAGTACTTC.

The chain joins TRBV11-2 to TRBJ2-1; 9 nucleotides align to TRBD2. Germline V lookup: CDR1 SGHAT, CDR2 FQNNGV. The CDR3 sequence is 15 residues long. Losses at the gene ends were 5 bases for V and 7 bases for J; bases not matched to a gene: 9. The CDR3 protein is CASSPAGGLANEQFF. The CDR3 DNA follows: TGTGCCAGCAGCCCCGCCGGAGGACTAGCGAATGAGCAGTTCTTC.

This chain uses TRBV6-4 with TRBJ1-2; TRBD1 matches at 7 bases. CDR1 MRHNA and CDR2 SNTAGT come from the germline V gene. CDR3 length: 14 amino acids. Trimming removed 2 bases from V and 5 bases from J; junction bases left unmatched: 5. For the CDR3, the DNA is TGTGCCAGCAGTGACGGGGCAGGGGGTTATGGCTACACCTTC. As protein: CASSDGAGGYGYTF.

V is TRBV5-5 and J is TRBJ2-7, with a tentative D call TRBD2 (5 bases). This CDR3 contains 14 residues. With 0 bases removed from V and 7 bases from J, the gap between germline ends came to 14 bases. CDR1 is SGHKS, CDR2 YYEKEE, per germline (reference sequence). DNA of the CDR3: TGTGCCAGCAGCTTGGGACCCAGAACGGGGGAGCAGTACTTC. It encodes CASSLGPRTGEQYF. Using reference TRBV5-5 and TRBJ2-7 for the parts outside the CDR3, the full variable domain is DAGVTQSPTHLIKTRGQQVTLRCSPISGHKSVSWYQQVLGQGPQFIFQYYEKEERGRGNFPDRFSARQFPNYSSELNVNALLLGDSALYLCASSLGPRTGEQYFGPGTRLTVT.

The chain couples TRBV7-9 to TRBJ2-7, with 10 nucleotides matching TRBD2. The V gene end was trimmed by 4 bases and the J gene end by 4 bases; junction bases not matched to a gene: 4. The CDR3 contains 14 residues. Germline-derived CDR1 and CDR2 are SEHNR and FQNEAQ (reference sequence). The CDR3 nucleotides are TGTGCCAGCAGCTCAGGACTAGCGGCTTACGAGCAGTACTTC. This gives the protein CASSSGLAAYEQYF.

This chain uses TRBV7-2 with TRBJ2-5; 7 bases fit TRBD1. The J segment lost 4 bases and the V segment lost 5 bases, leaving 10 bases of the junction unmatched. The CDR3 has 15 residues. The V gene's germline CDR1 is SGHTA and CDR2 FQGNSA. CDR3 DNA: TGTGCCAGCAGCCCTTTCCGGGACAGAACAGAGACCCAGTACTTC. Amino acid sequence: CASSPFRDRTETQYF.

This clone turned up a few times. The rearrangement uses TRBV10-2 and TRBJ2-7, with 8 bases fitting TRBD1. The germline V gene has CDR1 WSHSY and CDR2 SAAADI. CDR3 size: 14 residues. The junction had 8 bases not matched to a gene; V was cut back by 7 bases and J by 3 bases. CDR3 amino acids: CASTRQGIRYEQYF. The CDR3 DNA reads TGCGCCAGCACCCGACAGGGGATCCGCTACGAGCAGTACTTC.

The V call is TRBV5-1, the J call TRBJ2-1, with 10 nucleotides matching TRBD2. The length of the CDR3 is 17 residues. V was pared by 0 bases and J by 8 bases, with 11 bases of the junction left unmatched. CDR1 and CDR2 from the germline V gene are SGHRS and YFSETQ. CDR3 protein: CASSLEAASGSRDEQFF. DNA of the CDR3: TGCGCCAGCAGCTTGGAAGCGGCTAGCGGGAGTCGCGATGAGCAGTTCTTC.

This clone has just a few counts. The chain carries TRBV2 and TRBJ2-1; 13 bases line up with TRBD2. The CDR3 covers 17 residues. Germline V gene lookup returns CDR1 SNHLY and CDR2 FYNNEI. Trimming at V came to 5 bases and at J to 4 bases, leaving 8 bases not matched to a gene. CDR3 protein: CASSYSGLAGVYNEQFF. In DNA form, the CDR3 reads TGTGCCAGCAGTTACTCCGGACTAGCGGGAGTATACAATGAGCAGTTCTTC. The full variable domain, rest sourced from reference TRBV2 and TRBJ2-1, is EPEVTQTPSHQVTQMGQEVILRCVPISNHLYFYWYRQILGQKVEFLVSFYNNEISEKSEIFDDQFSVERPDGSNFTLKIRSTKLEDSAMYFCASSYSGLAGVYNEQFFGPGTRLTVL.

V usage is TRBV10-2 and J usage is TRBJ1-2, with TRBD1 identical over 8 bases. Germline V gives CDR1 WSHSY, CDR2 SAAADI. The CDR3 loop spans 15 amino acids. The J segment lost 2 bases and the V segment lost 7 bases, leaving 9 bases of the junction unmatched. The CDR3 loop reads CASKALTGANYGYTF. The CDR3, as DNA: TGCGCCAGCAAGGCCCTGACAGGGGCAAACTATGGCTACACCTTC.

CDR3 nucleotide sequence: TGTGCCGTAGCGGCACTAGCGGGAGGGAACACAGATACGCAGTATTTT. Translating gives CAVAALAGGNTDTQYF. The chain links TRBV19 to TRBJ2-3; TRBD2 agrees at 13 bases. The CDR3 length is 16 residues. Germline assignment: CDR1 LNHDA and CDR2 SQIVND (reference sequence). V dropped 11 bases and J dropped 2; count of bases not matched to a gene: 10.

As DNA, the CDR3 is TGCGCCAGCAGCGTGGGGGGACAGGGCACTGAAGCTTTCTTT. It specifies CASSVGGQGTEAFF. The V and J genes are TRBV5-1 and TRBJ1-1; 9 bases match TRBD1. Germline loops: CDR1 SGHRS, CDR2 YFSETQ. This CDR3 is built from 14 residues. Germline trimming cut 4 bases from V and 4 bases from J; bases unmatched to any gene: 5.

This chain uses TRBV12-2 with TRBJ2-7; the table's D call TRBD2 went unverified against the DNA. TRBV12-2 is annotated as a pseudogene. The CDR3 length is 16 residues. CDR3: CASRLNCLARPYEQYF. The CDR3 DNA reads TGTGCAAGTCGCTTAAATTGCCTAGCCCGACCCTACGAGCAGTACTTC.

The gene calls are TRBV7-9 and TRBJ1-2, with a tentative D call TRBD1 (5 bases). This CDR3 has 15 residues. The V and J ends lost 2 bases and 2 bases respectively, with 12 bases between them. The germline V gene encodes CDR1 SEHNR and CDR2 FQNEAQ (reference sequence). As DNA, the CDR3 is TGTGCCAGCAGCTTACCGGAGGGGTTAAACTATGGCTACACCTTC. Amino acid sequence: CASSLPEGLNYGYTF.

The chain carries TRBV10-2 and TRBJ2-3; maybe TRBD1 (5 bases). The V and J ends lost 6 bases and 0 bases respectively, with 16 bases between them. Per germline, CDR1 WSHSY and CDR2 SAAADI. CDR3 length equals 16 residues. DNA of the CDR3: TGCGCCAGCAGAGACCTTTTTAGGGGAAGCACAGATACGCAGTATTTT. It codes for CASRDLFRGSTDTQYF.

The rearrangement joins TRBV28 to TRBJ1-5, with 8 positions matching TRBD1. The CDR3 has 14 residues. Per the germline V gene, CDR1 is MDHEN and CDR2 is SYDVKM. The ends lost 6 bases at V and 6 bases at J; junction bases unmatched: 7. The CDR3 loop is CASRYTGGSQPQHF. The CDR3, as DNA: TGTGCCAGCAGGTATACAGGGGGGAGTCAGCCCCAGCATTTT.

The chain couples TRBV5-4 to TRBJ2-1, with TRBD2 matching 10 bases. The CDR3 has 16 residues. The ends lost 7 bases at V and 0 bases at J; junction bases unmatched: 7. Per the germline V gene, CDR1 is SGHNT and CDR2 is YYREEE (reference sequence). CDR3 coding DNA: TGTGCCAGCGGCCGGACTAGCGGCAACTCCTACAATGAGCAGTTCTTC. This sequence encodes CASGRTSGNSYNEQFF.

The CDR3 here is CASGPGTLNTEAFF. In DNA, the CDR3 is TGTGCCAGCGGACCCGGGACACTAAACACTGAAGCTTTCTTT. The V gene is TRBV10-3, the J gene TRBJ1-1, with D maybe TRBD1 (6 bases). This CDR3 is 14 amino acids long. Trimming pared 10 bases from V and 2 bases from J, leaving 17 bases between. The germline V gene encodes CDR1 ENHRY and CDR2 SYGVKD.

The rearrangement links TRBV6-5 to TRBJ2-1, with D perhaps TRBD2 (5 bases). CDR1 MNHEY and CDR2 SVGAGI come from the germline V gene. Trimming took 2 bases from V and 14 from J, leaving 13 bases between them. The CDR3 runs to 12 residues. This chain's CDR3 is CASSYTAGREFF. CDR3 coding DNA: TGTGCCAGCAGTTACACCGCGGGCCGGGAGTTCTTC.

In DNA form, the CDR3 reads TGTGCCAGCAGTCAGGGGGGCACAGATACGCAGTATTTT. Translated: CASSQGGTDTQYF. This chain connects TRBV28 to TRBJ2-3, with TRBD1 matching 7 bases. V shed 5 bases, J shed 1 base, and the junction held 0 bases outside the gene matches. Germline V gene sequence: CDR1 MDHEN, CDR2 SYDVKM. This CDR3 spans 13 amino acids.

V and J are TRBV28 and TRBJ2-7; 15 positions match TRBD2. The CDR3 is 19 residues long. Looked up from germline, CDR1 is MDHEN and CDR2 is SYDVKM. The ends lost 4 bases at V and 2 bases at J; junction bases unmatched: 12. CDR3 in amino acids: CASSSPGLAGGVVPYEQYF. The DNA for the CDR3 is TGTGCCAGCAGTTCCCCTGGACTAGCGGGAGGGGTGGTCCCCTACGAGCAGTACTTC.

This clone appeared a single time. The chain links TRBV5-1 to TRBJ2-3; the match to TRBD2 covers 7 bases. This CDR3 is built from 16 residues. V was clipped by 1 base and J by 1 base; unmatched bases: 6. Per germline, CDR1 SGHRS and CDR2 YFSETQ. This CDR3 is CASSLFGSGGTDTQYF. The CDR3 bases are TGCGCCAGCAGCTTGTTTGGAAGCGGGGGCACAGATACGCAGTATTTT.

This clone occurred once. This chain links TRBV5-1 with TRBJ1-4, with 8 bases that match TRBD1. CDR3 size: 19 residues. Germline trimming cut 0 bases from V and 5 bases from J; bases unmatched to any gene: 15. The germline V gene encodes CDR1 SGHRS and CDR2 YFSETQ. CDR3 DNA sequence: TGCGCCAGCAGCTTGGGTGTTTTAGTCAGGGACAGGATCAATGAAAAACTGTTTTTT. Amino acid sequence: CASSLGVLVRDRINEKLFF.

This chain links TRBV11-1 with TRBJ2-5; D is perhaps TRBD1 (5 bases). CDR3 length: 13 amino acids. The germline V gene has CDR1 SGHAT and CDR2 FQDESV (reference sequence). V was cut by 7 bases and J by 4 bases, with 13 bases left in between. The CDR3 reads CASTKFQGETQYF. CDR3 sequence (DNA): TGTGCCAGCACCAAGTTCCAGGGAGAGACCCAGTACTTC.

The genes are TRBV30 and TRBJ1-6; D unresolved. Germline V gene lookup returns CDR1 GTSNPN and CDR2 SVGIG (reference sequence). This CDR3 region has 14 residues. Trimming pared 7 bases from V and 0 bases from J, leaving 10 bases between. The DNA of the CDR3 is TGTGCCTTCGGGGTTAGCTCCTATAATTCACCCCTCCACTTT. Its protein is CAFGVSSYNSPLHF.

The chain has TRBV19 and TRBJ1-5; D possibly corresponds to TRBD1 (5 bases). V lost 11 bases and J 6 bases, leaving 20 bases between the germline ends. The CDR3 sequence is 14 residues long. Germline assignment: CDR1 LNHDA and CDR2 SQIVND (reference sequence). CDR3 in DNA: TGTGCCTCACGAGAACGGGGGGTGAGTCAGCCCCAGCATTTT. Its translation is CASRERGVSQPQHF.

The J gene is TRBJ2-1, the V gene TRBV10-1; 12 bases line up with TRBD2. There are 16 residues in the CDR3. Germline trimming cut 9 bases from V and 1 base from J; bases unmatched to any gene: 7. The germline V gene has CDR1 WNHNN and CDR2 SYGVQD (reference sequence). The CDR3 sequence: CASGDGLAGSYNEQFF. The CDR3, as DNA: TGCGCCAGTGGGGATGGACTAGCGGGATCCTACAATGAGCAGTTCTTC.

The genes are TRBV5-8 and TRBJ2-7; 8 nucleotides agree with TRBD2. Germline V gene sequence: CDR1 SGHTS, CDR2 YDEGEE. With V trimmed by 4 bases and J by 3 bases, 3 bases remained unmatched. This CDR3 is 13 amino acids long. The CDR3 nucleotides are TGTGCCAGCAGCGCACGGGAGGGCTACGAGCAGTACTTC. Encoded protein: CASSAREGYEQYF.